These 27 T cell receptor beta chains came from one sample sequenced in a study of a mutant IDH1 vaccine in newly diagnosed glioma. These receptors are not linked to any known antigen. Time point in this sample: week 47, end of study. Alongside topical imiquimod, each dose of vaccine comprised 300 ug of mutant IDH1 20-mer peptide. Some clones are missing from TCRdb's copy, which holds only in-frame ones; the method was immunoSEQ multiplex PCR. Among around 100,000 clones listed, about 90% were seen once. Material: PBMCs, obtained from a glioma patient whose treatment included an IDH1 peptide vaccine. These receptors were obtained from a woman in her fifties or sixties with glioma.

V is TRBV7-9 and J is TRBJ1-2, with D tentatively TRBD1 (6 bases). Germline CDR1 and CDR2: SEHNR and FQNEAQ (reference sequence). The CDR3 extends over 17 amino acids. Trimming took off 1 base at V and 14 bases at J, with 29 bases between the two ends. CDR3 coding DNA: TGTGCCAGCAGCTTAGATTTCAGGGGTGGCTCTAGCTATGGCACTACCTTC. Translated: CASSLDFRGGSSYGTTF.

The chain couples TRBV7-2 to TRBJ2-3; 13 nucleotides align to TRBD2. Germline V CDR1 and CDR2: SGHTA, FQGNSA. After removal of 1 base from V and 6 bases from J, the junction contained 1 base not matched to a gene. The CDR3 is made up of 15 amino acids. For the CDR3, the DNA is TGTGCCAGCAGCTTAGGGACTAGCGGGAGTGATACGCAGTATTTT. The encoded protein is CASSLGTSGSDTQYF.

CDR3 protein: CASSPIPRAGETQYF. DNA for the CDR3: TGTGCCAGCTCTCCCATTCCCCGAGCGGGAGAGACCCAGTACTTC. The chain employs TRBV18 and TRBJ2-5; possibly TRBD2 for D (6 bases). This CDR3 is 15 amino acids long. From germline, CDR1 is KGHSH and CDR2 LQKENI. V lost 6 bases, J lost 4 bases, and 18 bases lay in between.

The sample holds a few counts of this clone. The chain's CDR3 is CASSPRGQFSNQPQHF. Written as DNA, the CDR3 is TGTGCCAGCAGCCCCAGAGGACAGTTTAGCAATCAGCCCCAGCATTTT. This chain links TRBV5-8 with TRBJ1-5, with D possibly TRBD1 on 6 matching bases. CDR3 length: 16 residues. V was pared by 4 bases and J by 0 bases, with 14 bases between. Germline V gene lookup returns CDR1 SGHTS and CDR2 YDEGEE.

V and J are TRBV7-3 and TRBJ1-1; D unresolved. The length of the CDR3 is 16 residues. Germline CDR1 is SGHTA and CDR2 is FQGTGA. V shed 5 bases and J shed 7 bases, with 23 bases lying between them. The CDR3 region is CASSPFLGQITGEAFF. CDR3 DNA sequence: TGTGCCAGCAGCCCCTTCCTGGGTCAGATTACCGGTGAAGCTTTCTTT.

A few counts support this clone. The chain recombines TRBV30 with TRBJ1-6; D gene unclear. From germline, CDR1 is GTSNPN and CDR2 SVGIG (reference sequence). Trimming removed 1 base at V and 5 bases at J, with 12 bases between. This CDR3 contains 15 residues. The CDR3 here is CAWSDYRVHNSPLHF. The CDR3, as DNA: TGTGCCTGGAGTGACTATAGGGTTCATAATTCACCCCTCCACTTT.

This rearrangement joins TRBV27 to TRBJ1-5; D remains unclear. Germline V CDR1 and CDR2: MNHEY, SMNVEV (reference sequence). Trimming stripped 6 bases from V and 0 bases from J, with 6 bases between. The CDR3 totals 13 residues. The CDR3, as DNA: TGTGCCAGCAGCCCTTATAGCAATCAGCCCCAGCATTTT. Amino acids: CASSPYSNQPQHF.

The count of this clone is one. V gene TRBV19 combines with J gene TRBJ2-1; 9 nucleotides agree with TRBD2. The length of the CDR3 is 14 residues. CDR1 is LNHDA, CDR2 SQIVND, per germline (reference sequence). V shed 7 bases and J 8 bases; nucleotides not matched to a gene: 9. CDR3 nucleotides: TGTGCCAGTACTTTAGCGGGAGTCGTTCATGAGCAGTTCTTC. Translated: CASTLAGVVHEQFF.

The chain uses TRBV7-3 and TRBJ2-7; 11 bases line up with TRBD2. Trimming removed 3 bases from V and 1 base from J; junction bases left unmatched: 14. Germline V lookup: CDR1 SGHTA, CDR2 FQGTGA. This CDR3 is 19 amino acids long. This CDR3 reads CASSFPGLAEGRSSYEQYF. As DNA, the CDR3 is TGTGCCAGCAGCTTTCCGGGACTAGCGGAAGGTCGGAGTTCCTACGAGCAGTACTTC.

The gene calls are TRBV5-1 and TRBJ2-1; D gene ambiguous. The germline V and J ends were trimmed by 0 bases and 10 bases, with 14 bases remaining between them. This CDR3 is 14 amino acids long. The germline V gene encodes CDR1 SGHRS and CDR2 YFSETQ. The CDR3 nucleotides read TGCGCCAGCAGCTTGGATATCTCGCGTGGGGAGCAGTTCTTC. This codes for CASSLDISRGEQFF.

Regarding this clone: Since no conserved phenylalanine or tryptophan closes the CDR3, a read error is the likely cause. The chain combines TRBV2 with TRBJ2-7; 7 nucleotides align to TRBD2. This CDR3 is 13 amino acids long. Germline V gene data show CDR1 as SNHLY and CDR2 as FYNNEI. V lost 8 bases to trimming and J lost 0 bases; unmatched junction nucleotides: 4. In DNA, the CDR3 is TGTGCCAGCTCTAGCGGAAGCTCCTACGAGCAGTACCTC. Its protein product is CASSSGSSYEQYL.

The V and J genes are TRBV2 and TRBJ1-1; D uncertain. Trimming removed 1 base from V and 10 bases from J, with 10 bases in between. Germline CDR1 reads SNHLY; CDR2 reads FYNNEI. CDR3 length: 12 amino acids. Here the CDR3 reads CASSEGSRGAFF. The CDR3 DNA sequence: TGTGCCAGCAGTGAAGGGAGCCGGGGAGCTTTCTTT. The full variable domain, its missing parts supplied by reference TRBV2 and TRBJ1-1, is EPEVTQTPSHQVTQMGQEVILRCVPISNHLYFYWYRQILGQKVEFLVSFYNNEISEKSEIFDDQFSVERPDGSNFTLKIRSTKLEDSAMYFCASSEGSRGAFFGQGTRLTVV.

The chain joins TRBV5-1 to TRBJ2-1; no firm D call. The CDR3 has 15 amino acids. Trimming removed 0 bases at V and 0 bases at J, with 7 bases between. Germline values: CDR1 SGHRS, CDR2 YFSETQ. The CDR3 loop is CASSLDSSSYNEQFF. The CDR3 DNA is TGCGCCAGCAGCTTGGACTCTAGCTCCTACAATGAGCAGTTCTTC.

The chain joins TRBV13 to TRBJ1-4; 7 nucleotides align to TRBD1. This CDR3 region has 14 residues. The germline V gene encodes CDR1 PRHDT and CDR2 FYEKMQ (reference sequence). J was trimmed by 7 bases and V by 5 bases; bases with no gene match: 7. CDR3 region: CASSITGAAEKLFF. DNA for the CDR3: TGTGCCAGCAGCATAACAGGGGCGGCTGAAAAACTGTTTTTT.

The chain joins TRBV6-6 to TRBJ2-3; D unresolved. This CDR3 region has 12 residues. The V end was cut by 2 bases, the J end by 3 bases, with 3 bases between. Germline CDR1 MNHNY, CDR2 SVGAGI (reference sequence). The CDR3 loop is CASSYETDTQYF. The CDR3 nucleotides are TGTGCCAGCAGTTACGAAACAGATACGCAGTATTTT.

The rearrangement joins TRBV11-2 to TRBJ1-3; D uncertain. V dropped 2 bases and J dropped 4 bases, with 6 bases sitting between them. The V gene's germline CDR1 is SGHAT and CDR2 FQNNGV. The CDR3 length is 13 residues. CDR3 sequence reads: CASSLPQGNTIYF. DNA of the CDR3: TGTGCCAGCAGCTTACCTCAGGGAAACACCATATATTTT.

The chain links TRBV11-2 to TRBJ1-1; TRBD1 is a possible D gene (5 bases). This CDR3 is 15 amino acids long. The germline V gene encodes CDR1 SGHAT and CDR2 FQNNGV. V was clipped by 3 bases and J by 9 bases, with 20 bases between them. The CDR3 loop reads CASSFGPGTDSKAFF. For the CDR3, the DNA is TGTGCCAGCAGCTTCGGTCCCGGGACTGATTCGAAAGCTTTCTTT.

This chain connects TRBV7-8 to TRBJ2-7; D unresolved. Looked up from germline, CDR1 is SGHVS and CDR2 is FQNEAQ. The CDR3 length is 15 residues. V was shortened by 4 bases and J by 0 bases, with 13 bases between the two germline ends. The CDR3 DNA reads TGTGCCAGCAGCTCCCCGACAAGGAGCTCCTACGAGCAGTACTTC. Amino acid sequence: CASSSPTRSSYEQYF.

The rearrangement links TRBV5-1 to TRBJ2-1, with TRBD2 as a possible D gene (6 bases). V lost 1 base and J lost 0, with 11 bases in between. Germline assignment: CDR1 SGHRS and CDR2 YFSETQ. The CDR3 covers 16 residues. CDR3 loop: CASSLPSAPSYNEQFF. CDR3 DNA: TGCGCCAGCAGCTTGCCTAGCGCCCCCTCCTACAATGAGCAGTTCTTC.

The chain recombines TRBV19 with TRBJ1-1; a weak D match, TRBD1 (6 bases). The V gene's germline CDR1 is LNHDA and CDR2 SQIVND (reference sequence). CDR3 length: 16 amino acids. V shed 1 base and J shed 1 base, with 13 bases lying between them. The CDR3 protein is CASSIGIKGGNTEAFF. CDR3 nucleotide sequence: TGTGCCAGTAGTATAGGGATTAAGGGGGGGAACACTGAAGCTTTCTTT.

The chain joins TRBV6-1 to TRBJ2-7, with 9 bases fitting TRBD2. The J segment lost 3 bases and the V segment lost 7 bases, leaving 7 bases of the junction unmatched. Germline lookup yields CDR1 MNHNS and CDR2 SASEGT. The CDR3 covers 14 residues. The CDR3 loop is CASIFGTSSYEQYF. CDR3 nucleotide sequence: TGTGCCAGCATTTTTGGGACTAGCAGCTACGAGCAGTACTTC.

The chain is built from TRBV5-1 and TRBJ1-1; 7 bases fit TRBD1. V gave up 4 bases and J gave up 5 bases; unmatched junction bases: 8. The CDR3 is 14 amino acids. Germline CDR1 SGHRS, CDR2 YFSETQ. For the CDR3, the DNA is TGCGCCAGCAGCGACAGGGCGGGTCGGACTGAAGCTTTCTTT. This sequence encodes CASSDRAGRTEAFF.

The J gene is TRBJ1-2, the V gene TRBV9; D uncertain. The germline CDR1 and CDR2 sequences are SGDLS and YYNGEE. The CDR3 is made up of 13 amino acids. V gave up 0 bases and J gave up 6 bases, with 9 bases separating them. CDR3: CASSVAEGNGYTF. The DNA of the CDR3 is TGTGCCAGCAGCGTAGCCGAGGGAAATGGCTACACCTTC.

The CDR3 spells CAVRERETYEQYF. As DNA, the CDR3 is TGTGCCGTCCGGGAGAGGGAGACCTACGAGCAGTACTTC. The chain joins TRBV2 to TRBJ2-7; maybe TRBD2 (6 bases). V was trimmed by 11 bases and J by 2 bases, leaving 16 bases between them. CDR3 length: 13 residues. CDR1 SNHLY and CDR2 FYNNEI come from the germline V gene.

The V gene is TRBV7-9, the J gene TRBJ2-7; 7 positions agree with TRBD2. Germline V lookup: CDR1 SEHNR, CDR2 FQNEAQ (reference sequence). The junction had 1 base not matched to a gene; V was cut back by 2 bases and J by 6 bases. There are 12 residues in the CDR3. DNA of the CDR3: TGTGCCAGCAGCTTACGGGGGGTCGAGCAGTACTTC. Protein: CASSLRGVEQYF. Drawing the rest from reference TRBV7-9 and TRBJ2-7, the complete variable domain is DTGVSQNPRHKITKRGQNVTFRCDPISEHNRLYWYRQTLGQGPEFLTYFQNEAQLEKSRLLSDRFSAERPKGSFSTLEIQRTEQGDSAMYLCASSLRGVEQYFGPGTRLTVT.

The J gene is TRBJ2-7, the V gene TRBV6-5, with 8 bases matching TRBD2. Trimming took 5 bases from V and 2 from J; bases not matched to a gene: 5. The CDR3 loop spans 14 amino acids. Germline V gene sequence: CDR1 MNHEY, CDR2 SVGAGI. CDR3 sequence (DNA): TGTGCCAGCAGTCCCGGGGGGGAGACCTACGAGCAGTACTTC. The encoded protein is CASSPGGETYEQYF.

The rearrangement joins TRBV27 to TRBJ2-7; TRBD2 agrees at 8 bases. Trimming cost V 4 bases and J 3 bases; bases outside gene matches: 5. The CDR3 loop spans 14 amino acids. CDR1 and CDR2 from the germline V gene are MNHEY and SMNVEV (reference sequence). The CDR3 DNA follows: TGTGCCAGCAGTTCCGAGCGGGAGATCTACGAGCAGTACTTC. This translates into CASSSEREIYEQYF.